The 9 T cell receptor beta chains given below trace back to one sample, sequenced in a study of Ad26.COV2.S vaccination and SARS-CoV-2 variants. Stated treatment: roughly 20 received Ad26.COV2.S at low or high dose, single or two shots; 5 received placebo; per-sample allocation not given. Sampling happened 63 days after the first vaccine or placebo injection. Method: immunoSEQ multiplex PCR; TCRdb's copy keeps in-frame clones and lacks some. The sample lists about 280,000 clones; 87% were seen once. The sample was peripheral blood, taken in a trial of Ad26.COV2.S vaccine versus placebo. These receptors originate from a person aged 18 to 59 who received the Ad26.COV2.S COVID-19 vaccine or a placebo.

V usage is TRBV6-4 and J usage is TRBJ1-2, with D uncertain. V was shortened by 1 base and J by 4 bases, with 16 bases between the two germline ends. Germline V CDR1 and CDR2: MRHNA, SNTAGT. The CDR3 contains 16 residues. CDR3 bases: TGTGCCAGCAGTGACTATCCCCGCCGGTTCGGCTATGGCTACACCTTC. It codes for CASSDYPRRFGYGYTF.

The chain uses TRBV19 and TRBJ1-4, with TRBD1 as a possible D gene (5 bases). This CDR3 spans 12 amino acids. Germline V gives CDR1 LNHDA, CDR2 SQIVND (reference sequence). Trimming removed 10 bases at V and 10 bases at J, with 16 bases between. The DNA for the CDR3 is TGTGCCACCGTCGCGCCGGGGGGAAAACTGTTTTTT. Protein product: CATVAPGGKLFF.

The rearrangement joins TRBV4-3 to TRBJ2-1; D unclear. CDR1 and CDR2 (germline): LGHNA, YSLEER. The V end was cut by 2 bases, the J end by 0 bases, with 14 bases between. The CDR3 totals 17 residues. CDR3 in amino acids: CASSQRLSDDSYNEQFF. As DNA, the CDR3 is TGCGCCAGCAGCCAAAGACTCTCGGACGACTCCTACAATGAGCAGTTCTTC.

The chain joins TRBV7-8 to TRBJ2-1; TRBD2 agrees at 11 bases. The CDR3 consists of 17 residues. CDR1 and CDR2 from the germline V gene are SGHVS and FQNEAQ. V lost 1 base to trimming and J lost 4 bases; unmatched junction nucleotides: 6. The CDR3 nucleotides read TGTGCCAGCAGCTTAGAGTTTCTAGCGGGAGGTTACAATGAGCAGTTCTTC. Protein: CASSLEFLAGGYNEQFF.

The gene calls are TRBV4-2 and TRBJ1-2, with TRBD1 matching 9 bases. CDR3 size: 18 residues. V gave up 4 bases and J gave up 3 bases; unmatched junction bases: 15. The germline gives CDR1 LGHNA, CDR2 YNFKEQ. CDR3 region: CASSPTQGQGREHYGYTF. In DNA, the CDR3 is TGTGCCAGCAGCCCAACCCAGGGACAGGGAAGGGAGCACTATGGCTACACCTTC.

This rearrangement joins TRBV3-1 (or the pseudogene TRBV3-2) to TRBJ1-4, with 9 bases lining up with TRBD1. CDR3 size: 15 residues. Germline V CDR1 and CDR2: LGHDT, YNNKEL (reference sequence). V lost 5 bases, J lost 11 bases, and 12 bases stayed unmatched. For the CDR3, the DNA is TGTGCCAGCAGCGACTACGGGACAGGGCGTGAGAAACTGTTTTTT. This codes for CASSDYGTGREKLFF.

The genes are TRBV6-5 and TRBJ1-6; 8 bases agree with TRBD1. Trimming at V came to 9 bases and at J to 9 bases, leaving 7 bases not matched to a gene. Per germline, CDR1 MNHEY and CDR2 SVGAGI. The CDR3 runs to 13 residues. Written as DNA, the CDR3 is TGTGCCAGTCGGACAGGGTCCGCTTCACCCCTCCACTTT. Residues: CASRTGSASPLHF.

This chain uses TRBV4-3 with TRBJ1-2, with D possibly TRBD1 on 6 matching bases. The CDR3 totals 12 residues. Per germline, CDR1 LGHNA and CDR2 YSLEER. V lost 1 base to trimming and J lost 13 bases, with 13 bases between them. The CDR3 nucleotides are TGCGCCAGCAGCCAAGGGGGGGGCCAGTCCACCTTC. It is translated as CASSQGGGQSTF.

This chain connects TRBV5-8 to TRBJ2-7; weak D call: TRBD1 (5 bases). There are 14 residues in the CDR3. The germline V gene encodes CDR1 SGHTS and CDR2 YDEGEE. Trimming removed 4 bases at V and 3 bases at J, with 14 bases between. This chain's CDR3 is CASSLDAGNYEQYF. The CDR3 bases are TGTGCCAGCAGCCTGGACGCAGGGAACTACGAGCAGTACTTC.